These T cell receptor delta chains were read from a single sample in a study of gamma-delta T cells after stem cell transplantation. TCRdb re-called the RT-PCR reads with CATT. This table has around 13,000 delta-chain clones, approximately 33% appearing once. Specimen: gamma-delta T cells. These TCRs come from a human donor. It is not recorded whose cells these are; they may come from a transplant donor. Both conserved end residues are part of each CDR3. The D gene is left open where the match is weak. Clone size is not always given. Where it is, it says once, few, many or a class for expanded clones.

cdr3_nt	cdr3_aa	clone_size	v_call	j_call	d_call
TGTGCTCTTGGGGAACTTAGGCTGTCCTACATAACACGTACTGGGGGTCTGTACACCGATAAACTCATCTTT	CALGELRLSYITRTGGLYTDKLIF	-	TRDV1	TRDJ1	TRDD3
TGTGCTCTTGGGGAATTAACTTCCCTATATACGTTGTACACCGATAAACTCATCTTT	CALGELTSLYTLYTDKLIF	few	TRDV1	TRDJ1	-
TGTGCCTGTGACACCGGGGGATACCTGAGGGACGCCGATAAACTCATCTTT	CACDTGGYLRDADKLIF	-	TRDV2	TRDJ1	TRDD3
TGTGCTCTTGGGGAAGTCTCATCTTCCCTACACCTACTGGGGATCCGAGACTACACCGATAAACTCATCTTT	CALGEVSSSLHLLGIRDYTDKLIF	few	TRDV1	TRDJ1	TRDD3
TGTGCTCTTGGGGAATTTCGGCGTTGGGACACCCGACAGATGTTTTTC	CALGEFRRWDTRQMFF	-	TRDV1	TRDJ3	-
TGTGCCTGTGACACTCCATTTGTGGTGGGGGATCCAACCTGGGACACCCGACAGATGTTTTTC	CACDTPFVVGDPTWDTRQMFF	few	TRDV2	TRDJ3	TRDD3
TGTGCCTTCCCGCTCCCTTCCTACGGGTACTGGGGGATTAGGATCGACACCGATAAACTCATCTTT	CAFPLPSYGYWGIRIDTDKLIF	-	TRDV3	TRDJ1	-
TGTGCTCTTGGGCCTTCCGGCCTGAGAGGGGGGACCTACACCGATAAACTCATCTTT	CALGPSGLRGGTYTDKLIF	-	TRDV1	TRDJ1	-
TGTGCTCTTGGGGAGCCCTGGGCCTCCGACCCCGTACTGAAACACACCGATAAACTCATCTTT	CALGEPWASDPVLKHTDKLIF	few	TRDV1	TRDJ1	-
TGTGCAGCAAGGGCCGTAACACTCCACGTACGACTGGGGGACGCGTACACCGATAAACTCATCTTT	CAARAVTLHVRLGDAYTDKLIF	few	TRAV29/DV5	TRDJ1	TRDD3
TGTGCCTGTGACACCGGGATACATTTGACAGCACAACTCTTCTTT	CACDTGIHLTAQLFF	-	TRDV2	TRDJ2	TRDD3
TGTGCCTGTGACACCGCCTGGGGGATACGAAGTATCTGGGACACCCGACAGATGTTTTTC	CACDTAWGIRSIWDTRQMFF	few	TRDV2	TRDJ3	TRDD3
TGTGCCTGTGAGTACTGGGGCCTCTCCTGGGACACCCGACAGATGTTTTTC	CACEYWGLSWDTRQMFF	-	TRDV2	TRDJ3	TRDD3
TGTGCCTGTGACGTACTGGGGGAAAGCTCCTGGGACACCCGACAGATGTTTTTC	CACDVLGESSWDTRQMFF	medium-sized	TRDV2	TRDJ3	TRDD3
TGTGCTCTTGGGGAACGGATGTTCTACGGGGCCGTGGAAATCGCCCCGTACTGGGGGATACGGAACACCGATAAACTCATCTTT	CALGERMFYGAVEIAPYWGIRNTDKLIF	few	TRDV1	TRDJ1	TRDD3
TGTGCTCTTGGGGAACTACCACTACGGCTGGGGGATTTCCTATTAGACACCGATAAACTCATCTTT	CALGELPLRLGDFLLDTDKLIF	-	TRDV1	TRDJ1	TRDD3
TGTGCTCTTGGGGAACTGCTTCCTACCCTCGGGACTGGGGGATACGCGAGAAAACTCATCTTT	CALGELLPTLGTGGYARKLIF	-	TRDV1	TRDJ1	TRDD3
TGTGCCTGTGACGGGGGGATACCTTCGCCAGCACAACTCTTCTTT	CACDGGIPSPAQLFF	few	TRDV2	TRDJ2	TRDD3
TGTGCCCGTGACCAGGCGTACTGGGGGATACGGGGGACAGCACAACTCTTCTTT	CARDQAYWGIRGTAQLFF	few	TRDV2	TRDJ2	TRDD3
TGTGCAGCAAGGCCCCCGGGGGAGTACACCGATAAACTCATCTTT	CAARPPGEYTDKLIF	-	TRAV29/DV5	TRDJ1	-
TGTGCCTTGACCTCCTACTACACCCTTAACACCGATAAACTCATCTTT	CALTSYYTLNTDKLIF	-	TRDV3	TRDJ1	-
TGTGCCTTCCAATCTTTGCCTGGGGGACCTGAGTACACCGATAAACTCATCTTT	CAFQSLPGGPEYTDKLIF	few	TRDV3	TRDJ1	TRDD3
TGTGCCTGTGATATACTGGGGGAAGCTTTGACAGCACAACTCTTCTTT	CACDILGEALTAQLFF	few	TRDV2	TRDJ2	TRDD3
TGTGCCTGTGACTTCCACTGGGGGGTAGCTTTGACAGCACAACTCTTCTTT	CACDFHWGVALTAQLFF	few	TRDV2	TRDJ2	TRDD3
TGTGCCTGTGACAATTCCTACTGGGGGAGCTCCTTGGACACCCGACAGATGTTTTTC	CACDNSYWGSSLDTRQMFF	-	TRDV2	TRDJ3	TRDD3
TGTGCTCTTGGGGAACAACCCACTGGGAAGCCAAGAGCTTTGACAGCACAACTCTTCTTT	CALGEQPTGKPRALTAQLFF	once	TRDV1	TRDJ2	-
TGTGCCTGTGACAGAAGGGTAGCTGGGGGAAGACACACCGATAAACTCATCTTT	CACDRRVAGGRHTDKLIF	-	TRDV2	TRDJ1	TRDD3
TGTGCTCTTGGGGAGGCACTCCGGGGTATACGCGGGACAGCACAACTCTTCTTT	CALGEALRGIRGTAQLFF	-	TRDV1	TRDJ2	-
TGTGCCTGTGACATTACTGGGGGATACTCCTGGTACACCCGACAGATGTTTTTC	CACDITGGYSWYTRQMFF	-	TRDV2	TRDJ3	TRDD3
TGTGCCTGTGACACCTGGGGGTCGGACACCCGACAGATGTTTTTC	CACDTWGSDTRQMFF	few	TRDV2	TRDJ3	-
TGTGCATTCGGGCCCTATCGTGGACCGGGCGATAAACTCATCTTT	CAFGPYRGPGDKLIF	-	TRDV3	TRDJ1	-
TGTGCCTGTGACACCCTTTCAGTACTGGGGGATAAGACAGCACAACTCTTCTTT	CACDTLSVLGDKTAQLFF	few	TRDV2	TRDJ2	TRDD3
TGTGCTCTTGGGGATACTGGGGGATACGGAGATAAACTCATCTTT	CALGDTGGYGDKLIF	-	TRDV1	TRDJ1	TRDD3
TGTGCTCTTGGGGAATGGCCGGGGACCCGCCTGGGGGACACCGATAAACTCATCTTT	CALGEWPGTRLGDTDKLIF	few	TRDV1	TRDJ1	TRDD3
TGTGCCCTTGGCCCCCCGGGTCAAAAGGGGGACCTGAAACTCATCTTT	CALGPPGQKGDLKLIF	-	TRDV3	TRDJ1	-
TGTGCAGCAAGCGAGATTCGGGGGATACCCTGGGACACCCGACAGATGTTTTTC	CAASEIRGIPWDTRQMFF	few	TRAV29/DV5	TRDJ3	TRDD3
TGTGCATGTCCCGCCCCTTACTGGGGGTTCTCCCGGTACACCGATAAACTCATCTTT	CACPAPYWGFSRYTDKLIF	few	TRDV3	TRDJ1	TRDD3
TGTGCAGCAATGGGTCTTCCCCCTACTGGGGGATACGTCGGAGGGGATAAACTCATCTTT	CAAMGLPPTGGYVGGDKLIF	few	TRAV29/DV5	TRDJ1	TRDD3
TGTGCTCTTGGGGCCCTTCCTACCAATTTACTGGGGGATACGCCATCACCCTACACCGATAAACTCATCTTT	CALGALPTNLLGDTPSPYTDKLIF	-	TRDV1	TRDJ1	TRDD3
TGTGCCTGTGACACCGGTGAGACCAAGAGCTCCTGGGACACCCGACAGATGTTTTTC	CACDTGETKSSWDTRQMFF	-	TRDV2	TRDJ3	-
TGTGCCTGTGACGCCCTGGGGGATACTGGCTGGGACACCCGACAGATGTTTTTC	CACDALGDTGWDTRQMFF	few	TRDV2	TRDJ3	TRDD3
TGTGCTCTTGGGCTTCCTGCCTACTGGAGATACACGGGAGCACAACTCTTCTTT	CALGLPAYWRYTGAQLFF	few	TRDV1	TRDJ2	-
TGTGCCTCGTGGATCTTACGCGGGGAGACGGATAAACTCATCTTT	CASWILRGETDKLIF	-	TRDV3	TRDJ1	-
TGTGCAGCTATTGCTGGCTTTCCTACGCTGGGGGTTAACACCGATAAACTCATCTTT	CAAIAGFPTLGVNTDKLIF	-	TRAV29/DV5	TRDJ1	-
TGTGCTCTTGGGGAATCCACTTCCTGCACTTGTACTGAGGATGTTAAACTCATCTTT	CALGESTSCTCTEDVKLIF	few	TRDV1	TRDJ1	-
TGTGCTCTTGGGGGAAGAGCTTCCTACCCCCGGGGGCACGATAAACTCATCTTT	CALGGRASYPRGHDKLIF	few	TRDV1	TRDJ1	TRDD2
TGTGCTCTTGGGGAAGGGTCCTCCCACTGGGGGATAAACACCGATAAACTCATCTTT	CALGEGSSHWGINTDKLIF	-	TRDV1	TRDJ1	TRDD3